These T cell receptor beta chains were read from a single sample in a study of T-cell memory formation after mild COVID-19. TCRdb processed the 5' RACE reads anew with MiXCR; each CDR3 protein has one entry. This sample yields 350,000 to 450,000 distinct CDR3 sequences, of which around 24% are seen a single time; 7% to 9.5% belongs to the top ten. Sequencing was carried out using PBMCs or a T cell subset sorted from them (not recorded which). The receptor source for this set is an adult woman who had mild COVID-19 (a few samples of this study predate the infection). Cell type and time point are not known. Each CDR3 is given with its conserved first and last residue. The order of the fields is D gene, J gene, clone size, V gene, CDR3 protein, CDR3 DNA. The D gene is left open where the match is weak. Size is stated for part of the rows, as once, few or many counts, or as a class when the clone is expanded.

>TRBD2|TRBJ2-7|.|TRBV7-2
CASSLEAGVTYEQYF
TGTGCCAGCAGCTTAGAGGCGGGAGTGACCTACGAGCAGTACTTC
>.|TRBJ1-1|.|TRBV7-6
CASSSFGTRPNTEAFF
TGTGCCAGCAGCTCATTTGGGACTAGGCCTAACACTGAAGCTTTCTTT
>TRBD2|TRBJ2-1|few|TRBV5-1
CASTIAGAPEQFF
TGCGCCAGCACCATAGCGGGAGCTCCTGAGCAGTTCTTC
>.|TRBJ2-7|few|TRBV4-2
CASSQEARGRGVYEQYF
TGTGCCAGCAGCCAAGAGGCCCGGGGGCGCGGAGTCTACGAGCAGTACTTC
>.|TRBJ2-1|.|TRBV5-6
CASSLVQGEQFF
TGTGCCAGCAGCTTGGTTCAGGGTGAGCAGTTCTTC
>.|TRBJ2-2|few|TRBV5-1
CASSSVPTGELFF
TGCGCCAGCAGCTCGGTCCCAACCGGGGAGCTGTTTTTT
>.|TRBJ1-5|few|TRBV12-3/TRBV12-4
CASTPSMAGTNQPQHF
TGTGCCAGCACGCCTTCAATGGCAGGGACCAATCAGCCCCAGCATTTT
>.|TRBJ2-3|.|TRBV11-2
CASRVRVGTDTQYF
TGTGCCAGCCGCGTGAGGGTGGGCACAGATACGCAGTATTTT
>.|TRBJ2-7|.|TRBV6-2/TRBV6-3
CASSYSPGDAYEQYF
TGTGCCAGCAGTTACTCACCAGGGGACGCCTACGAGCAGTACTTC
>.|TRBJ2-2|.|TRBV6-1
CASLVPRNFKETGELFF
TGTGCCAGCCTGGTTCCGAGGAACTTTAAAGAGACCGGGGAGCTGTTTTTT
>TRBD2|TRBJ2-3|few|TRBV20-1
CSAEGLAGTSTDTQYF
TGCAGTGCTGAGGGACTAGCGGGCACTAGCACAGATACGCAGTATTTT
>TRBD2|TRBJ2-1|.|TRBV4-3
CASSQSIGTSGSGNEQFF
TGCGCCAGCAGCCAATCTATTGGGACTAGCGGGAGTGGGAATGAGCAGTTCTTC
>.|TRBJ1-1|once|TRBV18
CASSPRTAPITEAFF
TGTGCCAGCTCACCTCGGACAGCCCCAATCACTGAAGCTTTCTTT
>.|TRBJ2-1|.|TRBV6-4
CASSNLRDQSSYNEQFF
TGTGCCAGCAGCAACTTGAGGGACCAGAGCTCCTACAATGAGCAGTTCTTC
>.|TRBJ2-7|.|TRBV24-1
CATSPGAGNNYEQYF
TGTGCCACCAGTCCAGGCGCGGGGAACAACTACGAGCAGTACTTC
>.|TRBJ2-5|.|TRBV6-6
CASSYSTWGGGRETQYF
TGTGCCAGCAGTTACTCGACATGGGGAGGGGGCAGAGAGACCCAGTACTTC
>.|TRBJ2-1|.|TRBV29-1
CSVAGQGSYNEQFF
TGCAGCGTTGCAGGGCAGGGCTCCTACAATGAGCAGTTCTTC
>TRBD1|TRBJ1-1|.|TRBV6-5
CASSPTAPDRDGAFF
TGTGCCAGCAGTCCAACCGCCCCGGACAGGGATGGAGCTTTCTTT
>.|TRBJ1-1|.|TRBV4-3
CASSQAPGRNTEAFF
TGCGCCAGCAGCCAGGCCCCGGGCCGGAACACTGAAGCTTTCTTT
>.|TRBJ1-1|.|TRBV29-1
CSVQGPEGSRSEAFF
TGCAGCGTCCAAGGGCCCGAAGGGAGTAGATCTGAAGCTTTCTTT
>.|TRBJ2-5|few|TRBV9
CASSPGGAALYF
TGTGCCAGCAGCCCCGGCGGCGCCGCCCTGTACTTC
>TRBD1|TRBJ2-1|few|TRBV15
CAIGQGAPYNEQFF
TGTGCCATCGGACAGGGGGCGCCGTACAATGAGCAGTTCTTC
>TRBD1|TRBJ1-5|many|TRBV7-9
CASSLTGDQPQHF
TGTGCCAGCAGCTTAACAGGGGATCAGCCCCAGCATTTT
>TRBD2|TRBJ2-3|.|TRBV20-1
CSAPGLAGGAEDTQYF
TGCAGTGCTCCGGGACTAGCGGGGGGCGCGGAAGATACGCAGTATTTT
>.|TRBJ2-5|few|TRBV20-1
CSARLQPSVRETQYF
TGCAGTGCTAGACTACAACCTAGCGTAAGGGAGACCCAGTACTTC
>.|TRBJ2-6|few|TRBV12-3/TRBV12-4
CASSWGPVSGANVLTF
TGTGCCAGCAGTTGGGGCCCCGTCTCTGGGGCCAACGTCCTGACTTTC
>.|TRBJ2-7|.|TRBV5-6
CASSSNWAGKESYEQYF
TGTGCCAGCAGCTCGAATTGGGCAGGGAAGGAATCCTACGAGCAGTACTTC
>.|TRBJ2-1|.|TRBV7-2
CASSFLPPGGEQFF
TGTGCCAGCAGCTTCCTACCCCCAGGCGGAGAGCAGTTCTTC
>.|TRBJ1-2|.|TRBV12-3/TRBV12-4
CASSLHPGIGYTF
TGTGCCAGCAGTCTCCACCCAGGGATTGGCTACACCTTC
>TRBD1|TRBJ2-5|.|TRBV5-1
CASSSRDREETQYF
TGCGCCAGCAGCAGCCGGGACAGGGAAGAGACCCAGTACTTC
>TRBD1|TRBJ2-3|many|TRBV7-6
CASSSTGGGTDTQYF
TGTGCCAGCAGCTCTACAGGGGGCGGCACAGATACGCAGTATTTT
>.|TRBJ1-1|.|TRBV4-2
CASSQEHGAATEAFF
TGTGCCAGCAGCCAAGAACATGGCGCGGCCACTGAAGCTTTCTTT
>TRBD1|TRBJ2-3|.|TRBV27
CASSHRGFDTQYF
TGTGCCAGCAGCCACAGGGGGTTTGATACGCAGTATTTT